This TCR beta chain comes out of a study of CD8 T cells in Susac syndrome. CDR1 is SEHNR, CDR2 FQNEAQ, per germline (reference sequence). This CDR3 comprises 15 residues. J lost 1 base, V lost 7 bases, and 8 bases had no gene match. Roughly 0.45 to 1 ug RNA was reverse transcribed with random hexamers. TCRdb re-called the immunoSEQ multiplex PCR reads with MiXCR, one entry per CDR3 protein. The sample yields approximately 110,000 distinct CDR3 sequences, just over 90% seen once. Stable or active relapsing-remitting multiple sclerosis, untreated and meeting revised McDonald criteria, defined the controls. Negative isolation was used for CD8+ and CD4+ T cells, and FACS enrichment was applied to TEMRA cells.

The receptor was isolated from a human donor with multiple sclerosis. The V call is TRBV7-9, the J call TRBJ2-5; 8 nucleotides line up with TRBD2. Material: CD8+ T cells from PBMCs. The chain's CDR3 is CASIPPAGGQETQYF. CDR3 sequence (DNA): TGTGCCAGCATCCCCCCGGCGGGGGGCCAAGAGACCCAGTACTTC.